These T cell receptor beta chains were read from a single sample in a study of T cells in Graves' hyperthyroidism and ophthalmopathy. In TCRdb, the multiplex PCR reads were re-called with MiXCR into one record per CDR3 protein. The sample carries hundreds of thousands of distinct CDR3 sequences, around 39% recorded once. The sequencing input was blood. These TCRs come from a man in his late teens or twenties with Graves' hyperthyroidism. The conserved cysteine and the conserved F or W are not part of the CDR3 here. The order of the fields is V gene, clone size, J gene, CDR3 protein. For some rows the clone size is stated as once, few or many, or as a class when expanded; others skip it.

>TRBV10-3|NA|TRBJ2-7
ASTPRGLSSNEQY
>TRBV2|NA|TRBJ2-5
ASSQGALPDTIQETQY
>TRBV29-1|NA|TRBJ2-7
SQEGRPTYEQY
>TRBV12-3/TRBV12-4|many|TRBJ2-6
ASSRGTGGSGANVLT
>TRBV4-1|NA|TRBJ2-7
ASSQVRGDYEQY
>TRBV20-1|many|TRBJ2-7
SARLGGSPYEQY
>TRBV12-3/TRBV12-4|NA|TRBJ2-5
AQGTKETQY
>TRBV5-1|once|TRBJ2-5
ASSPWQEGDNETQY
>TRBV6-6|NA|TRBJ1-5
ASSARQGPHQPQH
>TRBV7-9|NA|TRBJ2-3
ASSPGTRYTDTQY
>TRBV29-1|NA|TRBJ2-6
SARVPGVAGANVLT
>TRBV7-2|many|TRBJ1-6
ASRLNQGANNSPLH
>TRBV19|many|TRBJ2-5
ASKDSQETQY
>TRBV20-1|few|TRBJ1-4
SARGHDGGNEKLF
>TRBV10-3|NA|TRBJ2-2
AISFGWNTGELF
>TRBV6-6|few|TRBJ2-5
ASHMTQETQY
>TRBV6-6|few|TRBJ2-5
ASSADRAY
>TRBV2|NA|TRBJ1-4
ASSDEGAEKLF
>TRBV7-9|once|TRBJ1-4
ASSPYVVGNEKLF
>TRBV5-1|NA|TRBJ2-7
ASSLDAQGGEQY
>TRBV19|few|TRBJ1-2
ASSITAGERGGYT
>TRBV29-1|NA|TRBJ1-2
SVERGETDLYGYT
>TRBV29-1|many|TRBJ2-6
SVARQGEYGANVLT
>TRBV7-2|many|TRBJ2-5
ASSLRLPQETQY
>TRBV9|NA|TRBJ1-4
ASSRDSYEKLF
>TRBV7-9|few|TRBJ2-5
ASSRMASGSETQY
>TRBV4-1|NA|TRBJ1-1
ASSNSGQGGTEAS
>TRBV29-1|many|TRBJ2-7
SVEVGGPYEQY
>TRBV6-5|few|TRBJ2-7
ASRDKGSAYEQY
>TRBV24-1|NA|TRBJ2-7
ATSDLDVDRGTYEQY
>TRBV12-3/TRBV12-4|few|TRBJ1-2
ASSSGGSYGYT
>TRBV7-2|many|TRBJ1-1
ASSLHGGMNTEAF
>TRBV10-1|NA|TRBJ2-5
ASSEGGYQETQY
>TRBV15|NA|TRBJ1-1
AISLVAHTEAF
>TRBV6-5|NA|TRBJ2-2
ASSPWGDANTGELF
>TRBV3-1|NA|TRBJ1-3
ASSAGFPGNTIY
>TRBV29-1|NA|TRBJ1-2
SADPPGTGDYYGYT
>TRBV20-1|NA|TRBJ2-2
SAREGTTNTGELF
>TRBV7-3|NA|TRBJ1-1
ASSALGPSLYPEAF
>TRBV14|many|TRBJ2-7
ASSRRDRDYEQY
>TRBV19|many|TRBJ1-2
ASVDRVGNYT
>TRBV20-1|once|TRBJ1-5
SAMMYGLRGNQPHH
>TRBV29-1|NA|TRBJ1-2
SLDYWRGGYGYT